This T cell receptor beta chain emerged from a study of cytomegalovirus exposure and HLA in healthy donors. Data came from immunoSEQ multiplex PCR; TCRdb stores just in-frame clones and leaves some out. The sample lists fewer than 250,000 clones; roughly 89% were seen once. This CDR3 is built from 11 residues. Germline values: CDR1 DFQATT, CDR2 SNEGSKA (reference sequence). Sequencing input: PBMCs. The chain carries TRBV20-1 and TRBJ2-3; D gene ambiguous. The source is a man aged 18 to 29 in good health and CMV-seronegative. CDR3 nucleotides: TGCAGGGGCTTAAACGGAGATACGCAGTATTTT. Translating it yields CRGLNGDTQYF.